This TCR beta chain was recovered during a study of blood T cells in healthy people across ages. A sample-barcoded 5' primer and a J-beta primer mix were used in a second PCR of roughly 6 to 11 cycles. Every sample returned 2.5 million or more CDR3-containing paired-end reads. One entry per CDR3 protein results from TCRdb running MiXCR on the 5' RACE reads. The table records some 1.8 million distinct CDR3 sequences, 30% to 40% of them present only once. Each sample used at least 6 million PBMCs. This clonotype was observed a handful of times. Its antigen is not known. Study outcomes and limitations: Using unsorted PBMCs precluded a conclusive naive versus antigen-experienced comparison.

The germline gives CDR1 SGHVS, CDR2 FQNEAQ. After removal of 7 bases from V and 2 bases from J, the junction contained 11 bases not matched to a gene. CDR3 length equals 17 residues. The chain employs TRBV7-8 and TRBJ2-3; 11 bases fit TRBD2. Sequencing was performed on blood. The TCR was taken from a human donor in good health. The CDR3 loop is CASIVRSGLADTDTQYF. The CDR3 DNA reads TGTGCCAGCATTGTGCGTTCGGGACTAGCGGACACAGATACGCAGTATTTT.